The 23 T cell receptor beta chains below were found in one sample sequenced in a study of blood T cell repertoires in COVID-19. Clones were read by immunoSEQ multiplex PCR, and TCRdb kept only the in-frame ones, dropping some. The table has some 140,000 clones, roughly 83% seen once; the top ten hold 4.5% to 6%. Material: PBMCs or T cells enriched from blood (not recorded which). The receptors were gathered from a man aged 35 to 55 with acute COVID-19.

The chain carries TRBV4-3 and TRBJ2-2, with D possibly being TRBD2 (5 bases). In germline, CDR1 is LGHNA, CDR2 YSLEER. The CDR3 length is 14 residues. Trimming took 3 bases from V and 5 from J, leaving 10 bases between them. Here the CDR3 DNA reads TGCGCCAGCAGCCAGGAGGTTACAACCGGGGAGCTGTTTTTT. This sequence encodes CASSQEVTTGELFF.

The DNA of the CDR3 is TGTGCCAGCAGCCTGCTACCTGTATCGGTGAAGACCCAGTACTTC. Protein product: CASSLLPVSVKTQYF. The V call is TRBV7-8, the J call TRBJ2-5; D gene ambiguous. The CDR3 sequence is 15 residues long. V lost 5 bases to trimming and J lost 6 bases, with 19 bases between them. Per the germline V gene, CDR1 is SGHVS and CDR2 is FQNEAQ.

V and J are TRBV4-3 and TRBJ2-5; 11 bases are shared with TRBD1. This CDR3 has 18 amino acids. V trimming: 0 bases; J trimming: 3 bases; junction bases outside the gene matches: 9. Looked up from germline, CDR1 is LGHNA and CDR2 is YSLEER. CDR3 residues: CASSQEGTGGGLEETQYF. CDR3 nucleotides: TGCGCCAGCAGCCAAGAGGGGACAGGGGGTGGGCTGGAAGAGACCCAGTACTTC.

V is TRBV19 and J is TRBJ1-3; D is perhaps TRBD1 (6 bases). Germline V gene sequence: CDR1 LNHDA, CDR2 SQIVND (reference sequence). Trimming removed 5 bases at V and 8 bases at J, with 16 bases between. The CDR3 sequence is 14 residues long. CDR3 in amino acids: CASSLGTRPHTIYF. CDR3 nucleotide sequence: TGTGCCAGTAGTCTCGGGACACGTCCCCACACCATATATTTT.

The V gene is TRBV29-1, the J gene TRBJ2-5; the D gene is possibly TRBD2 (7 bases). Trimming stripped 2 bases from V and 3 bases from J, with 13 bases between. The germline gives CDR1 SQVTM, CDR2 ANQGSEA. The CDR3 has 14 amino acids. As DNA, the CDR3 is TGCAGCGTTGAAAGGGGGGGGCCGAAAGAGACCCAGTACTTC. Translating gives CSVERGGPKETQYF.

This chain connects TRBV6-2 or TRBV6-3 to TRBJ2-5; D is possibly TRBD2 (6 bases). Trimming stripped 0 bases from V and 3 bases from J, with 14 bases between. This CDR3 is 16 amino acids long. Germline assignment: CDR1 MNHEY and CDR2 SVGEGT. The CDR3 DNA sequence: TGTGCCAGCAGTTACTCGAAAGGAACTAGCAAAGAGACCCAGTACTTC. It is translated as CASSYSKGTSKETQYF.

This clone was observed a single time. The CDR3 reads CASSLDGQGNEKLFF. CDR3 sequence (DNA): TGTGCCAGCAGCTTGGATGGACAGGGGAATGAAAAACTGTTTTTT. The chain uses TRBV5-4 and TRBJ1-4; TRBD1 agrees at 9 bases. Losses at the gene ends were 0 bases for V and 5 bases for J; bases not matched to a gene: 2. This CDR3 is built from 15 residues. Germline V gene lookup returns CDR1 SGHNT and CDR2 YYREEE (reference sequence).

This chain uses TRBV10-3 with TRBJ1-1; TRBD1 is a possible D gene (5 bases). This CDR3 is 12 amino acids long. V lost 10 bases and J 1 base, leaving 10 bases between the germline ends. In germline, CDR1 is ENHRY, CDR2 SYGVKD. The CDR3 is CATGEGNTEAFF. The CDR3 coding sequence is TGTGCCACGGGGGAGGGGAACACTGAAGCTTTCTTT.

The chain combines TRBV6-5 with TRBJ2-2; D is possibly TRBD2 (5 bases). The CDR3 is made up of 13 amino acids. Germline V gives CDR1 MNHEY, CDR2 SVGAGI. V lost 2 bases and J lost 14, with 15 bases in between. The CDR3 here is CASSYMGDGRLFF. The DNA of the CDR3 is TGTGCCAGCAGTTACATGGGAGACGGGCGACTGTTTTTT.

Only one count was recorded for this clone. The chain links TRBV28 to TRBJ2-3, with a weak D call TRBD2 (6 bases). Per the germline V gene, CDR1 is MDHEN and CDR2 is SYDVKM. The ends were cut back, 6 bases at V and 8 bases at J, with 12 bases in the middle. This CDR3 has 12 amino acids. CDR3 DNA: TGTGCCAGCAGCCCTCCCGGGGGTACGCAGTATTTT. This codes for CASSPPGGTQYF.

J is TRBJ1-1 and V is TRBV7-9, with TRBD1 matching over 9 bases. Germline V gene lookup returns CDR1 SEHNR and CDR2 FQNEAQ (reference sequence). The CDR3 extends over 14 amino acids. V lost 5 bases and J lost 4; bases outside the gene matches: 5. Here the CDR3 reads CASSRDRAFTEAFF. For the CDR3, the DNA is TGTGCCAGCAGCCGGGACAGGGCGTTCACTGAAGCTTTCTTT.

The chain couples TRBV10-2 to TRBJ2-5; TRBD2 aligns across 13 bases. The V and J ends lost 2 bases and 5 bases, in that order; junction bases with no gene match: 5. Germline V CDR1 and CDR2: WSHSY, SAAADI. The CDR3 totals 16 residues. The CDR3 loop is CASSETSGGGLETQYF. In DNA, the CDR3 is TGCGCCAGCAGTGAGACTAGCGGGGGGGGATTGGAGACCCAGTACTTC.

The rearrangement uses TRBV28 and TRBJ1-4, with TRBD1 identical over 8 bases. There are 15 residues in the CDR3. Germline V gene sequence: CDR1 MDHEN, CDR2 SYDVKM. J was trimmed by 6 bases and V by 4 bases; bases with no gene match: 7. CDR3 residues: CASSSQGALDEKLFF. CDR3 coding DNA: TGTGCCAGCAGTTCTCAGGGGGCGCTGGATGAAAAACTGTTTTTT. The full variable domain, in which reference TRBV28 and TRBJ1-4 provide the parts outside the CDR3, is DVKVTQSSRYLVKRTGEKVFLECVQDMDHENMFWYRQDPGLGLRLIYFSYDVKMKEKGDIPEGYSVSREKKERFSLILESASTNQTSMYLCASSSQGALDEKLFFGSGTQLSVL.

J is TRBJ1-1 and V is TRBV4-3; 9 bases agree with TRBD1. V was pared by 3 bases and J by 1 base, with 3 bases of the junction left unmatched. The germline CDR1 and CDR2 sequences are LGHNA and YSLEER. The CDR3 has 15 residues. CDR3 residues: CASSHGQGRNTEAFF. The CDR3 nucleotides are TGCGCCAGCAGCCACGGACAGGGGAGGAACACTGAAGCTTTCTTT.

This sequence joins TRBV29-1 and TRBJ1-1, with D perhaps TRBD1 (6 bases). The CDR3 has 12 residues. The germline V and J ends were trimmed by 6 bases and 5 bases, with 13 bases remaining between them. Germline CDR1 reads SQVTM; CDR2 reads ANQGSEA. The CDR3 sequence: CSVVTGNTEAFF. In DNA, the CDR3 is TGCAGCGTAGTCACAGGGAATACTGAAGCTTTCTTT.

The rearrangement links TRBV27 to TRBJ2-1, with 8 bases that match TRBD1. Germline trimming cut 5 bases from V and 1 base from J; bases unmatched to any gene: 4. Germline V lookup: CDR1 MNHEY, CDR2 SMNVEV (reference sequence). The CDR3 length is 15 residues. DNA for the CDR3: TGTGCCAGCAGTCTACGGACAGGGTCCTACAATGAGCAGTTCTTC. Amino acids: CASSLRTGSYNEQFF.

The V gene is TRBV19, the J gene TRBJ2-1; 7 bases align to TRBD2. Per the germline V gene, CDR1 is LNHDA and CDR2 is SQIVND (reference sequence). With V trimmed by 4 bases and J by 4 bases, 10 bases remained unmatched. This CDR3 has 16 amino acids. This CDR3 is CASSTLESGEYNEQFF. The CDR3 region has the DNA TGTGCCAGTAGTACCCTAGAGAGCGGGGAATACAATGAGCAGTTCTTC.

J is TRBJ2-2 and V is TRBV9; possible D gene TRBD1, 6 bases. Germline loops: CDR1 SGDLS, CDR2 YYNGEE. V gave up 6 bases and J gave up 0 bases, with 15 bases separating them. The CDR3 contains 16 residues. This CDR3 is CASTLRDRSNTGELFF. DNA of the CDR3: TGTGCCAGCACCCTCCGCGACAGGTCGAACACCGGGGAGCTGTTTTTT.

This chain links TRBV11-2 with TRBJ1-3; the D gene is possibly TRBD1 (5 bases). The V end was cut by 3 bases, the J end by 0 bases, with 18 bases between. The CDR3 sequence is 18 residues long. The germline gives CDR1 SGHAT, CDR2 FQNNGV. The CDR3 is CASSLGPGQINSGNTIYF. CDR3 bases: TGTGCCAGCAGCTTGGGGCCGGGCCAAATAAACTCTGGAAACACCATATATTTT.

The rearrangement links TRBV5-1 to TRBJ1-5, with 10 bases identical to TRBD1. The CDR3 is 15 residues long. Germline assignment: CDR1 SGHRS and CDR2 YFSETQ. V shed 4 bases, J shed 2 bases, and the junction held 3 bases outside the gene matches. CDR3 sequence: CASSLGTGGNQPQHF. CDR3 DNA sequence: TGCGCCAGCAGCCTAGGGACAGGGGGCAATCAGCCCCAGCATTTT.

This chain links TRBV6-5 with TRBJ1-5; D not certain. The CDR3 covers 14 residues. Germline loops: CDR1 MNHEY, CDR2 SVGAGI. Trimming stripped 2 bases from V and 1 base from J, with 6 bases between. The CDR3 is CASSYTGSNQPQHF. The CDR3 bases are TGTGCCAGCAGTTACACCGGGAGCAATCAGCCCCAGCATTTT.

V and J are TRBV5-8 and TRBJ1-2; D possibly corresponds to TRBD1 (6 bases). The CDR3 totals 17 residues. Germline loops: CDR1 SGHTS, CDR2 YDEGEE. The germline V and J ends were trimmed by 0 bases and 8 bases, with 23 bases remaining between them. The DNA of the CDR3 is TGTGCCAGCAGCTTGGATAGGAACAGGGCCCTAGGGGACGGCTACACCTTC. Translation gives CASSLDRNRALGDGYTF.

The rearrangement uses TRBV11-2 and TRBJ1-5; D unclear. This CDR3 is 14 amino acids long. The V gene lost 5 bases and the J gene lost 3 bases, with 11 bases spanning the gap. Germline-derived CDR1 and CDR2 are SGHAT and FQNNGV. This CDR3 is CASSGPGNNQPQHF. The DNA of the CDR3 is TGTGCCAGCAGCGGCCCAGGTAACAATCAGCCCCAGCATTTT.